The rows below give T cell receptor beta chains drawn from one sample of a study of OX40 agonist ivuxolimab in advanced cancers. Libraries were prepared by immunoSEQ multiplex PCR; TCRdb keeps only in-frame clonotypes and omits some of them. The sample includes about 98,000 clones, just under 95% of them seen just once. The material sequenced was CD4+ or CD8+ T cells sorted from blood, taken in a trial of the OX40 agonist ivuxolimab. The receptors come from an adult with an advanced solid tumor such as melanoma, head and neck, liver or kidney cancer. Each CDR3 is given with its conserved first and last residue. A D gene is named only where the DNA matches it firmly. Clone size is stated in some rows and not others, as once, few, many or a class when expanded.

cdr3_nt,cdr3_aa,v_call,clone_size,d_call,j_call
TGTGCCAGCAGTCCGCGGGATCAGCCCCAGCATTTT,CASSPRDQPQHF,TRBV6-5,.,.,TRBJ1-5
TGTGCCAGCAGCTCCCGGCCGGGACTAGCGGTATTGAGCTCCTACAATGAGCAGTTCTTC,CASSSRPGLAVLSSYNEQFF,TRBV11-3,.,TRBD2,TRBJ2-1
TGTGCCAGCAGATCTCTAGCTTACCATGAGCAGTTCTTC,CASRSLAYHEQFF,TRBV6-5,once,.,TRBJ2-1
TGTGCCAGCAGCCCTAGGAACAGGGTTCCGGATGAGCAGTTCTTC,CASSPRNRVPDEQFF,TRBV5-6,.,.,TRBJ2-1
TGTGCCAGCAGCTTACAGGGACTCAGTTCACCCCTCCACTTT,CASSLQGLSSPLHF,TRBV28,once,.,TRBJ1-6
TGTGCCAGCAGCTCTCCCCATCAGCCCCAGCATTTT,CASSSPHQPQHF,TRBV11-2,.,.,TRBJ1-5
TGTGCCAGCAGTGACAGTAGCCGCTCTGGGGCCAACGTCCTGACTTTC,CASSDSSRSGANVLTF,TRBV6-4,.,.,TRBJ2-6
TGTGCCAGCTGGGACAGGGGGCCGGATGAAAAACTGTTTTTT,CASWDRGPDEKLFF,TRBV2,.,TRBD1,TRBJ1-4
TGCGCCAGCAGCGGGGAGGCAGATACGCAGTATTTT,CASSGEADTQYF,TRBV5-1,once,.,TRBJ2-3
TGCGCCAGCAGCCAAGTAGCTATCCCCCACACTGAAGCTTTCTTT,CASSQVAIPHTEAFF,TRBV4-3,.,.,TRBJ1-1
TGTGCCAGCAGTTACGCGGGGTTCCCGGGAGATTCACCCCTCCACTTT,CASSYAGFPGDSPLHF,TRBV6-5,.,.,TRBJ1-6
TGTGCCAGCAAGGAGAGGGGGGGACTTAACACAGATACGCAGTATTTT,CASKERGGLNTDTQYF,TRBV6-6,.,.,TRBJ2-3
TGCGCCAGCAGCTTGAATCAAGATACGCAGTATTTT,CASSLNQDTQYF,TRBV5-1,.,.,TRBJ2-3
TGTGCCAGCAGCCTGCTTGGGGGCGAATACAATGAGCAGTTCTTC,CASSLLGGEYNEQFF,TRBV11-3,.,.,TRBJ2-1
TGTGCCATCAGGTCCACAGATACGCAGTATTTT,CAIRSTDTQYF,TRBV10-3,.,.,TRBJ2-3
TGCGCCAGCAGCATCTACAGGAACACCGGGGAGCTGTTTTTT,CASSIYRNTGELFF,TRBV5-1,once,.,TRBJ2-2
TGTGCCAGCATTTCGACTTCCACAGATACGCAGTATTTT,CASISTSTDTQYF,TRBV28,.,.,TRBJ2-3
TGTGCCAGCAGCCAAGACCCGGGACTAGCGGGGGAGAGGATAGATACGCAGTATTTT,CASSQDPGLAGERIDTQYF,TRBV4-2,.,TRBD2,TRBJ2-3
TGTGCCAGCTGGACCAGGGTGGGGGGCAATCAGCCCCAGCATTTT,CASWTRVGGNQPQHF,TRBV19,.,.,TRBJ1-5
TGTGCCAGCAGTCTGCTAGCGGGGACCGGGGAGCTGTTTTTT,CASSLLAGTGELFF,TRBV6-6,.,TRBD2,TRBJ2-2
TGTGCCAGCAGGATAAGCGGGAGCACAGATACGCAGTATTTT,CASRISGSTDTQYF,TRBV6-6,.,.,TRBJ2-3
TGTGCCAGCAGCCGCCCCTCCGGGGGCTTAGCCAAAAACATTCAGTACTTC,CASSRPSGGLAKNIQYF,TRBV28,.,.,TRBJ2-4
TGTGCCAGTAGTAAGGCTAGGAACGGGAACACTGAAGCTTTCTTT,CASSKARNGNTEAFF,TRBV19,.,.,TRBJ1-1
TGTGCCAGCAGACTCGGCGAGACCCAGTACTTC,CASRLGETQYF,TRBV2,.,.,TRBJ2-5
TGTGCCAGCACACTAGCGGTACGGGAGACCCAGTACTTC,CASTLAVRETQYF,TRBV6-6,.,TRBD2,TRBJ2-5
TGTGCCAGCAGTTTACATCTGGGGGCTAGGGACACTGAAGCTTTCTTT,CASSLHLGARDTEAFF,TRBV28,.,.,TRBJ1-1
TGTGCCAGTAGTATAGATAGTTCGCTTTCCGCTAACTATGGCTACACCTTC,CASSIDSSLSANYGYTF,TRBV19,.,.,TRBJ1-2
TGTGCCAGCAGTGTTATGGTGGGGGGAAGCTCCTACAATGAGCAGTTCTTC,CASSVMVGGSSYNEQFF,TRBV28,.,.,TRBJ2-1
TGTGCCTGGAGTGTCCGTCTGCGTAATGAAAAACTGTTTTTT,CAWSVRLRNEKLFF,TRBV30,.,.,TRBJ1-4
TGTGCCTGGAACGGGAGAGGTGGAGATACGCAGTATTTT,CAWNGRGGDTQYF,TRBV30,.,.,TRBJ2-3
TGTGCCAGCAGTCCAGGGACTAGCGGCACAGATACGCAGTATTTT,CASSPGTSGTDTQYF,TRBV6-6,once,TRBD2,TRBJ2-3
TGTGCCAGCAGCGCCACTAGCGGGGCGCCTTACAATGAGCAGTTCTTC,CASSATSGAPYNEQFF,TRBV7-3,.,TRBD2,TRBJ2-1
TGTGCCAGCAGCCCAGACTCCTACAATGAGCAGTTCTTC,CASSPDSYNEQFF,TRBV11-2,.,.,TRBJ2-1
TGCGCCAGCAGCCAAACCGGGACAGGGGACCAGCCCCAGCATTTT,CASSQTGTGDQPQHF,TRBV4-1,.,TRBD1,TRBJ1-5
TGTGCCAGCAGCGTAATTCCCCTATCGGGGCTGGGCACTGAAGCTTTCTTT,CASSVIPLSGLGTEAFF,TRBV9,.,.,TRBJ1-1
TGTGCCAGCAGCTTAGTTTCGGGGGGAGCGACAGATACGCAGTATTTT,CASSLVSGGATDTQYF,TRBV7-9,.,TRBD2,TRBJ2-3
TGTGCCAGCTCACCAGAAGAGACCCAGTACTTC,CASSPEETQYF,TRBV18,few,.,TRBJ2-5
TGTGCCAGCACCCCAGCGGTGGAACCGAATGAGCAGTTCTTC,CASTPAVEPNEQFF,TRBV2,.,.,TRBJ2-1
TGTGCCACCAGCGGCGGTACGGACAGGGTAACCCAGCCCCAGCATTTT,CATSGGTDRVTQPQHF,TRBV15,.,TRBD1,TRBJ1-5
TGTGCCAGCAGTGGTCCTTGGGCAGGGGATGGCTACACCTTC,CASSGPWAGDGYTF,TRBV6-5,.,.,TRBJ1-2
TGCGCCAGCAGCCAAGATCGGGAGGGGTCAGATACGCAGTATTTT,CASSQDREGSDTQYF,TRBV4-1,.,TRBD2,TRBJ2-3
TGTGCCAGCAGCTTGGTTGGTACAGATACGCAGTATTTT,CASSLVGTDTQYF,TRBV5-5,.,.,TRBJ2-3
TGTGCCAGCAGCCCCGGTCTTTATAGCAATCAGCCCCAGCATTTT,CASSPGLYSNQPQHF,TRBV6-5,.,.,TRBJ1-5
TGTGCCAGCAGCTTTCGTGTCAGGGATCGGGGGTATCAGCCCCAGCATTTT,CASSFRVRDRGYQPQHF,TRBV7-8,.,.,TRBJ1-5
TGTGCCAGCAGTTACGAGGAGCTCGGGGCTGAAGCTTTCTTT,CASSYEELGAEAFF,TRBV6-6,.,.,TRBJ1-1
TGTGCCAGCACGGGCCGGGGGGCGGGCGACTATGGCTACACCTTC,CASTGRGAGDYGYTF,TRBV11-3,.,.,TRBJ1-2
TGTGCCGGCAGTCCGTGGGAGATCGGGGAGCTGTTTTTT,CAGSPWEIGELFF,TRBV27,.,.,TRBJ2-2
TGTGCCACCAGCAGAGATATCCTAGGACATGAAAAACTGTTTTTT,CATSRDILGHEKLFF,TRBV15,.,.,TRBJ1-4
TGTGCCAGCAGTCTAACCGGGGAGCTGTTTTTT,CASSLTGELFF,TRBV6-6,.,.,TRBJ2-2
TGTGCCTGGAGTGTAGAGGTCGTCCTAACCGGGACACTTCCTCTTGGCTACACCTTC,CAWSVEVVLTGTLPLGYTF,TRBV30,.,.,TRBJ1-2
TGCGCCAGCAGCTTGCAGCCAGGGCTAGATCAGCCCCAGCATTTT,CASSLQPGLDQPQHF,TRBV5-1,.,.,TRBJ1-5
TGTGCCAGCAGCTTAGATTCTGGGGCCAACGTCCTGACTTTC,CASSLDSGANVLTF,TRBV11-3,.,.,TRBJ2-6
TGCGCCAGCAGCTCCCATACTAGCGGGAGGGTGAATGAGCAGTTCTTC,CASSSHTSGRVNEQFF,TRBV5-1,.,TRBD2,TRBJ2-1
TGTGCCATCAGTGTGGGACTAGCGACAGATACGCAGTATTTT,CAISVGLATDTQYF,TRBV10-3,.,TRBD2,TRBJ2-3
TGTGCCAGCTCTCGGACAGGGTTAGACTATGGCTACACCTTC,CASSRTGLDYGYTF,TRBV19,.,TRBD1,TRBJ1-2
TGTGCCAGCAGTTACCGACGGGATACCTACGAGCAGTACTTC,CASSYRRDTYEQYF,TRBV2,.,.,TRBJ2-7
TGTGCCAGCAGCTTGCTAGGGGGAGGGTACAATGAGCAGTTCTTC,CASSLLGGGYNEQFF,TRBV5-8,.,.,TRBJ2-1
TGCGCCAGCAGCTTGGCCGGGACAGGGAATGAAAAACTGTTTTTT,CASSLAGTGNEKLFF,TRBV5-1,.,TRBD1,TRBJ1-4
TGTGCCAGCAGTTTCACAGGCTTCTCTGGAAACACCATATATTTT,CASSFTGFSGNTIYF,TRBV28,.,.,TRBJ1-3
TGTGCCAGCAGTGCCGGAATTCGGGAAGGTTCAGATACGCAGTATTTT,CASSAGIREGSDTQYF,TRBV6-1,.,.,TRBJ2-3